These 18 T cell receptor beta chains came from one sample sequenced in a study of T-cell reconstitution after alpha-beta-depleted transplantation in children. Unique molecular identifiers were used in preparing the TCRbeta library. TCRdb re-derived calls from the PCR reads in MiXCR, one entry per CDR3 protein. The sample yields around 450,000 distinct CDR3 sequences, about 11% seen once. Sample: PBMCs, taken before TCRalphabeta/CD19-depleted stem cell transplant. The receptors stem from a child under 10 years old with inherited bone marrow failure, due to receive a stem cell transplant.

As to this clonotype: A read error may explain this, as a much larger clone is one base away. The CDR3 loop is CSASRLTTAAAEAFF. The CDR3 coding sequence is TGCAGTGCTAGCCGGTTGACTACAGCGGCGGCTGAAGCTTTCTTT. The V gene is TRBV20-1, the J gene TRBJ1-1; D is ambiguous. CDR1 is DFQATT, CDR2 SNEGSKA, per germline (reference sequence). The CDR3 has 15 amino acids. Trimming cost V 3 bases and J 6 bases, with 20 bases left between them.

This clonotype was recorded at least ten times. This chain links TRBV6-6 with TRBJ1-2; no reliable D call. The germline CDR1 and CDR2 sequences are MNHNY and SVGAGI (reference sequence). The CDR3 consists of 12 residues. Trimming left V 6 bases short and J 6 bases short, with 11 bases between. This CDR3 reads CASRSTENGYTF. DNA of the CDR3: TGTGCCAGCAGGTCCACAGAGAATGGCTACACCTTC.

The sample holds many counts of this clonotype. Here the CDR3 reads CASSQALTSGRYNEQFF. In nucleotides, the CDR3 is TGCGCCAGCAGCCAAGCCCTTACTAGCGGGCGATACAATGAGCAGTTCTTC. The chain is built from TRBV4-1 and TRBJ2-1; 9 nucleotides match TRBD2. V dropped 1 base and J dropped 4; count of bases not matched to a gene: 8. The CDR3 covers 17 residues. CDR1 is MGHRA, CDR2 YSYEKL, per germline.

The chain uses TRBV5-4 and TRBJ2-7; possibly TRBD2 for D (5 bases). There are 14 residues in the CDR3. From germline, CDR1 is SGHNT and CDR2 YYREEE (reference sequence). V dropped 0 bases and J dropped 5 bases, with 12 bases sitting between them. DNA for the CDR3: TGTGCCAGCAGCTTGGTGGCGATGAGGGACGAGCAGTACTTC. Residues: CASSLVAMRDEQYF.

Ten or more counts support this clonotype. The V gene is TRBV6-2 or TRBV6-3, the J gene TRBJ2-2, with 16 positions matching TRBD2. J lost 0 bases, V lost 8 bases, and 9 bases had no gene match. This CDR3 is 19 amino acids long. Germline CDR1 reads MNHEY; CDR2 reads SVGEGT. CDR3 loop: CASRLPGLAGGTNTGELFF. DNA for the CDR3: TGTGCCAGCCGCCTCCCGGGACTAGCGGGAGGGACGAACACCGGGGAGCTGTTTTTT.

This chain uses TRBV7-9 with TRBJ1-3; D perhaps matches TRBD1 (5 bases). The CDR3 length is 16 residues. The germline V gene has CDR1 SEHNR and CDR2 FQNEAQ (reference sequence). The germline V and J ends were trimmed by 3 bases and 1 base, with 13 bases remaining between them. The CDR3 nucleotides read TGTGCCAGCAGCTTGATCGGCGGGGGTTCTGGAAACACCATATATTTT. Translation: CASSLIGGGSGNTIYF.

This clonotype has at least ten counts. The gene calls are TRBV18 and TRBJ1-1; TRBD1 matches 9 bases. J gave up 5 bases and V 4 bases, and 8 bases lay outside the gene matches. Germline loops: CDR1 KGHSH, CDR2 LQKENI. The CDR3 has 15 amino acids. CDR3 loop: CASSLGTGKLTEAFF. In DNA, the CDR3 is TGTGCCAGCTCACTCGGGACAGGGAAGTTAACTGAAGCTTTCTTT. The full variable domain, in which reference TRBV18 and TRBJ1-1 provide the parts outside the CDR3, is NAGVMQNPRHLVRRRGQEARLRCSPMKGHSHVYWYRQLPEEGLKFMVYLQKENIIDESGMPKERFSAEFPKEGPSILRIQQVVRGDSAAYFCASSLGTGKLTEAFFGQGTRLTVV.

This clonotype was observed a few times. The V call is TRBV12-3 or TRBV12-4, the J call TRBJ2-5; D possibly uses TRBD1 or TRBD2 (5 bases each). There are 15 residues in the CDR3. Trimming stripped 6 bases from V and 5 bases from J, with 19 bases between. The CDR3 DNA reads TGTGCCAGCAGGGCGTTCCGGGGCCCGGAGGAGACCCAGTACTTC. The encoded protein is CASRAFRGPEETQYF.

A few counts support this clonotype. The chain has TRBV7-6 and TRBJ2-7; 11 bases are shared with TRBD2. Germline loops: CDR1 SGHVS, CDR2 FNYEAQ. Losses at the gene ends were 5 bases for V and 6 bases for J; bases not matched to a gene: 12. The CDR3 loop spans 16 amino acids. CDR3 nucleotide sequence: TGTGCCAGCAGCCTGATAGCGGGAGGGCCCTCGGGCGAGCAGTACTTC. Its translation is CASSLIAGGPSGEQYF.

This clonotype was seen just once. This may be a read error: a much more frequent sequence differs by one nucleotide. This chain links TRBV10-1 with TRBJ2-5; no reliable D call. This CDR3 spans 13 amino acids. Germline CDR1 WNHNN, CDR2 SYGVQD (reference sequence). Trimming left V 3 bases short and J 5 bases short, with 10 bases between. The DNA of the CDR3 is TGCGCCAGCAGTGATGGTCCCAAGGAGACCCAGTACTTC. It specifies CASSDGPKETQYF.

This clonotype was counted ten times or more. This rearrangement joins TRBV7-2 to TRBJ2-7, with 14 bases that match TRBD2. The CDR3 sequence is 15 residues long. Germline V gene data show CDR1 as SGHTA and CDR2 as FQGNSA. After removal of 5 bases from V and 3 bases from J, the junction contained 3 bases not matched to a gene. As DNA, the CDR3 is TGTGCCAGCAGCCCCGGACTAGCGGGAGGCTACGAGCAGTACTTC. This gives the protein CASSPGLAGGYEQYF.

Ten or more counts support this clonotype. This rearrangement joins TRBV6-2 or TRBV6-3 to TRBJ2-5; 7 positions agree with TRBD1. Germline trimming cut 4 bases from V and 1 base from J; bases unmatched to any gene: 18. The CDR3 length is 19 residues. The germline CDR1 and CDR2 sequences are MNHEY and SVGEGT. CDR3 amino acids: CASSFRASSRGSPQETQYF. The CDR3, as DNA: TGTGCCAGCAGTTTCAGGGCTTCAAGCAGGGGGTCCCCCCAAGAGACCCAGTACTTC.

This clonotype was picked up a small number of times. The rearrangement joins TRBV7-9 to TRBJ2-1; 10 bases are a match to TRBD2. The CDR3 sequence is 17 residues long. Germline V gene sequence: CDR1 SEHNR, CDR2 FQNEAQ (reference sequence). J gave up 5 bases and V 0 bases, and 7 bases lay outside the gene matches. CDR3 protein: CASSLAGTSVPHNEQFF. DNA of the CDR3: TGTGCCAGCAGCTTAGCCGGGACTAGCGTGCCACACAATGAGCAGTTCTTC.

This clonotype has ten or more counts. The chain employs TRBV11-2 and TRBJ2-5; TRBD2 aligns across 9 bases. The junction had 16 bases not matched to a gene; V was cut back by 4 bases and J by 4 bases. The CDR3 extends over 18 amino acids. The germline V gene has CDR1 SGHAT and CDR2 FQNNGV. For the CDR3, the DNA is TGTGCCAGCAGCTCCCCACTTTATCAGCGGGAGGTAGGAGAGACCCAGTACTTC. Residues: CASSSPLYQREVGETQYF. Full variable domain (remainder filled in from reference TRBV11-2 and TRBJ2-5): EAGVAQSPRYKIIEKRQSVAFWCNPISGHATLYWYQQILGQGPKLLIQFQNNGVVDDSQLPKDRFSAERLKGVDSTLKIQPAKLEDSAVYLCASSSPLYQREVGETQYFGPGTRLLVL.

The CDR3 DNA sequence: TGTGCCAGTCTCCTCGAGGGGTCAGGGGCCAACGTCCTGACTTTC. It is translated as CASLLEGSGANVLTF. The chain couples TRBV2 to TRBJ2-6, with D possibly being TRBD1 or TRBD2 (5 bases each). There are 15 residues in the CDR3. Trimming cost V 9 bases and J 4 bases, with 16 bases left between them. Per germline, CDR1 SNHLY and CDR2 FYNNEI.

This clonotype was observed a handful of times. This sequence joins TRBV12-3 or TRBV12-4 and TRBJ2-7; 9 bases align to TRBD1. The CDR3 totals 19 residues. V trimming: 6 bases; J trimming: 0 bases; junction bases outside the gene matches: 18. CDR3 amino acids: CASSQGYRGHRGNSYEQYF. DNA for the CDR3: TGTGCCAGCAGCCAAGGTTACAGGGGGCATCGCGGGAACTCCTACGAGCAGTACTTC.

This clonotype was picked up a small number of times. V and J are TRBV7-2 and TRBJ2-1, with 9 bases fitting TRBD2. CDR1 and CDR2 (germline): SGHTA, FQGNSA. The CDR3 totals 16 residues. J was trimmed by 6 bases and V by 1 base; bases with no gene match: 7. CDR3 sequence reads: CASSLVGGRAGNEQFF. The DNA for the CDR3 is TGTGCCAGCAGCTTAGTGGGCGGGAGGGCTGGCAATGAGCAGTTCTTC.

This clonotype occurred many times. CDR3 in DNA: TGCGCCAGCAGCCAAGGCGCATCGGGGTCGTATGGCTACACCTTC. The encoded protein is CASSQGASGSYGYTF. The V and J genes are TRBV4-3 and TRBJ1-2; D not certain. Trimming cost V 1 base and J 5 bases, with 14 bases left between them. The CDR3 has 15 amino acids. The germline gives CDR1 LGHNA, CDR2 YSLEER.